The rows below give T cell receptor beta chains drawn from one sample of a study of stem cell transplantation in POMP-related autoinflammatory disease. Data came from immunoSEQ multiplex PCR; TCRdb stores just in-frame clones and leaves some out. Found here are tens of thousands of clones, roughly 91% of them singletons; the top ten hold around 0.72%. The sample here was CD4+ T cells from PBMCs, taken after stem cell transplantation. The receptors come from a human patient with POMP-related autoinflammation and immune dysregulation (PRAID). Some T cells may be supplied by the graft donor. The conserved cysteine and the conserved F or W are not part of the CDR3 here. The D gene is left open where the match is weak.

d_gene	v_gene	j_gene	CDR3aa
NA	TRBV4-1	TRBJ2-5	ASSQWTGETQY
NA	TRBV19	TRBJ2-7	ASSIKASSHEQY
NA	TRBV5-1	TRBJ2-7	ASSLMIPGDSYEQY
NA	TRBV21-1	TRBJ2-1	ASSTPWRTSGGILGYEQF
NA	TRBV2	TRBJ1-6	ASSPGAYNSPLH
TRBD1	TRBV4-2	TRBJ2-1	ASSQEGQGEQF
NA	TRBV28	TRBJ1-6	ASSLTGLAEYNSPLH
NA	TRBV7-9	TRBJ2-2	ASSHATGELF
TRBD2	TRBV28	TRBJ2-7	ASSSPGGDGNEQY
NA	TRBV7-9	TRBJ2-1	ASSPGASGHNEQF
TRBD1	TRBV3-1/TRBV3-2	TRBJ1-3	ASSQGGTGSNTIY
TRBD1	TRBV12-3/TRBV12-4	TRBJ1-5	ASKTGWFQPQH
NA	TRBV6-5	TRBJ2-4	ASSLSGVQY
TRBD1	TRBV7-6	TRBJ2-2	ASSLGPQGANGELF
TRBD2	TRBV7-3	TRBJ2-1	ASSLIASGSAGNEQF
NA	TRBV28	TRBJ2-7	ASNGDSYEQY
NA	TRBV28	TRBJ2-7	ASSLGGLREQY
NA	TRBV19	TRBJ1-1	ASRGRGQNTEAF
TRBD1	TRBV19	TRBJ1-6	ASSTGQLNSPLH
NA	TRBV5-1	TRBJ2-5	ASSSGLQETQY
NA	TRBV14	TRBJ2-1	ASSPGLNNEQF
NA	TRBV6-5	TRBJ1-1	ASSYSFWGSTEAF
TRBD1	TRBV5-1	TRBJ1-2	ASSPRRDRGGYT
TRBD1	TRBV20-1	TRBJ2-7	SASGDRNPYEQY
NA	TRBV5-1	TRBJ2-5	ASSPNGIREETQY
TRBD1	TRBV5-1	TRBJ2-3	ASRSRTGADTQY
NA	TRBV24-1	TRBJ2-3	ATSDPGTRDTDTQY
NA	TRBV4-1	TRBJ2-7	ASSTDRRYEQY
NA	TRBV3-1/TRBV3-2	TRBJ2-5	ASSQLGGEETQY
TRBD2	TRBV6-5	TRBJ2-1	ASTGGRTYNEQF
NA	TRBV28	TRBJ1-6	ASREGGRASPLH
NA	TRBV29-1	TRBJ2-7	SVGQSSYEQY
TRBD1	TRBV28	TRBJ2-5	ASSLPYRGLETQY
NA	TRBV2	TRBJ2-5	ASSLIFQETQY
NA	TRBV7-2	TRBJ2-7	ASSLARGSGPTYEQY
NA	TRBV19	TRBJ1-4	ASSVTATNEKLF
NA	TRBV5-1	TRBJ2-2	ASSFYGGSNTGELF
NA	TRBV6-1	TRBJ2-5	ASSEAGQGGWQTQY
NA	TRBV12-3/TRBV12-4	TRBJ2-2	ASSFYGELF
NA	TRBV5-1	TRBJ1-4	ASSVRPDPSEKLF
NA	TRBV11-2	TRBJ2-7	ASSRAYEQY
TRBD1	TRBV7-2	TRBJ1-2	ASSHRDRGIFGNYGYT
NA	TRBV6-6	TRBJ1-5	ASSYSQGRNQPQH
NA	TRBV6-5	TRBJ1-2	ATGRSNYGYT
TRBD2	TRBV9	TRBJ2-2	ASRPTLASDTGELF
NA	TRBV5-1	TRBJ1-1	ASSLALNTEAF
TRBD1	TRBV7-6	TRBJ1-3	ASSGTGGNVGNTIY
NA	TRBV5-1	TRBJ1-2	ASKRDTNYGYT
TRBD1	TRBV28	TRBJ1-2	ASSRTGSNYGYT
NA	TRBV5-1	TRBJ2-1	ASSLAAGTYNEQF
TRBD2	TRBV6-6	TRBJ2-1	ASRPLAGANNEQF
TRBD1	TRBV28	TRBJ1-4	ASSSGQINEKLF